The clone carrying this T cell receptor beta chain has ten or more counts. TCRdb reprocessed the 5' RACE reads with MiXCR, giving one entry per CDR3 protein. The repertoire has approximately 58,000 distinct CDR3 sequences, 6.2% of them found once; the top ten carry less than 5%. The data originate from a study of early T cells in non-severe SARS-CoV-2 infection. Study in general: Whole-blood bulk RNA, unsorted, was sequenced, and chains were unpaired.

The CDR3 loop spans 15 amino acids. Germline V gene data show CDR1 as LGHDT and CDR2 as YNNKEL (reference sequence). V lost 4 bases to trimming and J lost 8 bases, with 17 bases between them. Sequencing used whole blood. The chain links TRBV3-1 to TRBJ1-4; TRBD1 might be the D (6 bases). The receptor comes from an adult who was a healthcare worker with PCR-confirmed SARS-CoV-2 infection or an uninfected control (not recorded which). The CDR3 is CASSLLTGQREKLFF. CDR3 coding DNA: TGTGCCAGCAGCCTTTTGACAGGCCAGCGAGAAAAACTGTTTTTT.